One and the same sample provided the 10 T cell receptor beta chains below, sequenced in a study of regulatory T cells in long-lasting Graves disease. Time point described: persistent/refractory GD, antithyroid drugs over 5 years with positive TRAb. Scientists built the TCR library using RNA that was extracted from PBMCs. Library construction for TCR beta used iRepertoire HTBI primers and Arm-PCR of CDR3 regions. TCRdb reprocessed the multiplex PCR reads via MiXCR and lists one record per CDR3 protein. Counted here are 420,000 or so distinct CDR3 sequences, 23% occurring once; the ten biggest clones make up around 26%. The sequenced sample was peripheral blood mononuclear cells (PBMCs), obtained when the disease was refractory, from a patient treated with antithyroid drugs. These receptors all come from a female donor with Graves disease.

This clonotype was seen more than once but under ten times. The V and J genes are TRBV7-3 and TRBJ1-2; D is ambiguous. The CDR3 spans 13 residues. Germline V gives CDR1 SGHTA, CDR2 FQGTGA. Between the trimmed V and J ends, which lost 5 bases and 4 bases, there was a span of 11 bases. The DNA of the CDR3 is TGTGCCAGCAGCGAAAACGGCCTCTATGGCTACACCTTC. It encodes CASSENGLYGYTF.

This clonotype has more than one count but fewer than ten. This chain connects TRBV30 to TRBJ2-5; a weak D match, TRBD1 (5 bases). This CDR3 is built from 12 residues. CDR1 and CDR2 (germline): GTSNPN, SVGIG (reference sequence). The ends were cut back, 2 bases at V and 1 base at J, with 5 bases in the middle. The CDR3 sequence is CAWSRGQETQYF. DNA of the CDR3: TGTGCCTGGAGTAGGGGCCAAGAGACCCAGTACTTC.

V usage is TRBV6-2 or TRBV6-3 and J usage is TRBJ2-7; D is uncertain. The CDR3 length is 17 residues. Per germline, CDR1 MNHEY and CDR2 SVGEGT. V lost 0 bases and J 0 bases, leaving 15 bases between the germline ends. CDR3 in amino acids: CASSYSDGRAGSYEQYF. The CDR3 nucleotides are TGTGCCAGCAGTTACTCCGACGGTAGAGCAGGCTCCTACGAGCAGTACTTC.

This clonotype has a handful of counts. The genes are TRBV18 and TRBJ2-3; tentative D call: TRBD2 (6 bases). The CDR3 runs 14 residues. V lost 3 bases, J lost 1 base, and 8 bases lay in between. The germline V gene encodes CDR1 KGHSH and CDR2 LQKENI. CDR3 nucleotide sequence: TGTGCCAGCTCACCCGGGACTCGCACAGATACGCAGTATTTT. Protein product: CASSPGTRTDTQYF. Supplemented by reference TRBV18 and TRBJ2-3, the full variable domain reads NAGVMQNPRHLVRRRGQEARLRCSPMKGHSHVYWYRQLPEEGLKFMVYLQKENIIDESGMPKERFSAEFPKEGPSILRIQQVVRGDSAAYFCASSPGTRTDTQYFGPGTRLTVL.

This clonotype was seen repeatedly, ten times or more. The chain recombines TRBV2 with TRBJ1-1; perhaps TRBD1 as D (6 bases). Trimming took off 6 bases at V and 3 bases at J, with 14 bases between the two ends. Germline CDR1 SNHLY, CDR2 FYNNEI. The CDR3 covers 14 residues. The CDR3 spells CASRGGGVHTEAFF. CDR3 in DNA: TGTGCCAGCAGAGGGGGTGGGGTGCACACTGAAGCTTTCTTT.

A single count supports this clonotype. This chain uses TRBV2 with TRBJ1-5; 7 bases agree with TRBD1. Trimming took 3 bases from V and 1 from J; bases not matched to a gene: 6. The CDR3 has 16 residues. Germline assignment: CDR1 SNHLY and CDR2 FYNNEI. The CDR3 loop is CASSEGGTASNQPQHF. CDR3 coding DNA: TGTGCCAGCAGTGAGGGTGGGACAGCCAGCAATCAGCCCCAGCATTTT.

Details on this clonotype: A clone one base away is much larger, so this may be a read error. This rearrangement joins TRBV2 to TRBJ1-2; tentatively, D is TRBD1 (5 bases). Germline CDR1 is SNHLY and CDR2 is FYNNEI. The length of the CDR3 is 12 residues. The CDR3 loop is CASRARGYGHTF. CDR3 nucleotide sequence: TGTGCCAGCAGGGCTAGGGGCTATGGCCACACCTTC.

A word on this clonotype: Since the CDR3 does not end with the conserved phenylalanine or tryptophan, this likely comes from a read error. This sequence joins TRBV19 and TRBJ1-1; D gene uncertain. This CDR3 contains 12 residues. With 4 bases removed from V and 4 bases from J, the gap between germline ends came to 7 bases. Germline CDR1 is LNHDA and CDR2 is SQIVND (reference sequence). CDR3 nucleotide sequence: TGTGCCAGTAGTAGGCCGAGCACTGAAGCTTTCTTG. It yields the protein CASSRPSTEAFL.

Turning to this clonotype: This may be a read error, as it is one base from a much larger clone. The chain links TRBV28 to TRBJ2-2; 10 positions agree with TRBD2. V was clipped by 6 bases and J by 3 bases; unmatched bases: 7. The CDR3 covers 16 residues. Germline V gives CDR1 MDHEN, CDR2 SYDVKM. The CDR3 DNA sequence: TGTGCCAGCAGGCTAAGACTAGCGGGTGACACCGGGGAGCTGTTTTTT. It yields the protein CASRLRLAGDTGELFF.

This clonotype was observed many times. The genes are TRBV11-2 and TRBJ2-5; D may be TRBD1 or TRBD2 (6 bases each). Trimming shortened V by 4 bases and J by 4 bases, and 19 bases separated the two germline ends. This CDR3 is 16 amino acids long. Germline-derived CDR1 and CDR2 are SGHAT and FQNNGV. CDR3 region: CASSSEGGGVGETQYF. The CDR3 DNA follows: TGTGCCAGCAGCTCCGAGGGGGGAGGAGTTGGAGAGACCCAGTACTTC. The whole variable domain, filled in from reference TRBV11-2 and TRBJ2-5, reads EAGVAQSPRYKIIEKRQSVAFWCNPISGHATLYWYQQILGQGPKLLIQFQNNGVVDDSQLPKDRFSAERLKGVDSTLKIQPAKLEDSAVYLCASSSEGGGVGETQYFGPGTRLLVL.